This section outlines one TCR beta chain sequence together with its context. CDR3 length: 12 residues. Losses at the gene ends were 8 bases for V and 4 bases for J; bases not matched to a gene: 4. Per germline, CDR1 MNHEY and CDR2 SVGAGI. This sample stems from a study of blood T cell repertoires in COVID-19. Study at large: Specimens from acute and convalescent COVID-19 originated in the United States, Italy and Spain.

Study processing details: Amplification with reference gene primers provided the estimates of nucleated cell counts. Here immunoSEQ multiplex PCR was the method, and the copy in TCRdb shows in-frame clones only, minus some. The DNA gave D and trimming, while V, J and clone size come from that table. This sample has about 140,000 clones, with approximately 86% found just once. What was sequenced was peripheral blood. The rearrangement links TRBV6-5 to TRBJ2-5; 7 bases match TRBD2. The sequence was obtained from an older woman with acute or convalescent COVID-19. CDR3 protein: CASSWEGETQYF. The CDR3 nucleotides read TGTGCCAGCTCCTGGGAGGGAGAGACCCAGTACTTC.